This TCR beta chain is drawn from a study of cytomegalovirus exposure and HLA in healthy donors. General study results and limits: Analysis performed later found under 20,000 TCR beta sequences associated with HLA alleles at 0.05 false discovery rate. A few of the chains that were CMV-associated were confirmed in vitro to be specific for CMV antigens. Near-uniform donor sequencing depth was presumed by presence/absence analyses.

A multiplex PCR was run with 60 Vbeta primers and 13 Jbeta primers. Repertoires were generated with immunoSEQ multiplex PCR, while TCRdb's copy carries only in-frame clones and drops some. The sample includes around 190,000 clones, 86% of them seen just once. As regards this clone: What it binds is unknown.

V was trimmed by 7 bases and J by 6 bases, leaving 18 bases between them. Germline loops: CDR1 SEHNR, CDR2 FQNEAQ (reference sequence). The CDR3 covers 15 residues. Sequencing used PBMCs. V and J are TRBV7-9 and TRBJ2-2, with D possibly TRBD2 on 6 matching bases. The TCR originated in a woman aged 25 to 45 in good health and CMV-seronegative. In nucleotides, the CDR3 is TGTGCCAGCAACTCCCGTTCGGGCGGGGCCGGGGAGCTGTTTTTT. It is translated as CASNSRSGGAGELFF. The full variable domain, completed using reference TRBV7-9 and TRBJ2-2, is DTGVSQNPRHKITKRGQNVTFRCDPISEHNRLYWYRQTLGQGPEFLTYFQNEAQLEKSRLLSDRFSAERPKGSFSTLEIQRTEQGDSAMYLCASNSRSGGAGELFFGEGSRLTVL.